A selection of T cell receptor beta chains follows, all from one sample in a study of cytomegalovirus exposure and HLA in healthy donors. Clones were sequenced by immunoSEQ multiplex PCR, and TCRdb holds only the in-frame ones, with some missing. Here the sample spans over 150,000 clones, around 75% being singletons. Sequencing was done on a sample of PBMCs. The receptors were gathered from a male donor in good health and CMV-seronegative. CDR3s include the opening cysteine and the closing phenylalanine or tryptophan. D genes are given only for firm matches. The size of a clone is reported for some rows only, either as once, few or many, or as a class for expanded clones.

j_call v_call clone_size d_call cdr3_nt cdr3_aa
TRBJ1-5 TRBV27 . TRBD1 TGTGCCAGCAGTTGGACAGGGAGAGATCAGCCCCAGCATTTT CASSWTGRDQPQHF
TRBJ2-1 TRBV5-4 few . TGTGCCAGCAGCTTAGGGAGGAACAGGCCAGTTGATGAGCAGTTCTTC CASSLGRNRPVDEQFF
TRBJ1-2 TRBV19 few . TGTGCCAGTAGTATGGTGGGGCAGGTCTATGGCTACACCTTC CASSMVGQVYGYTF
TRBJ2-1 TRBV19 once TRBD2 TGTGCCAGTAGGCCAGCGGGGGGGAAAAATGAGCAGTTCTTC CASRPAGGKNEQFF
TRBJ1-5 TRBV2 . . TGTGCCAGCAGTGTCCCGAAACGAGGCAATCAGCCCCAGCATTTT CASSVPKRGNQPQHF
TRBJ2-1 TRBV30 . TRBD2 TGTGCCTGGGGAGGGACTAGCGCATACAATGAGCAGTTCTTC CAWGGTSAYNEQFF
TRBJ2-3 TRBV27 once . TGTGCCAGCACCCGGTCCCTCGACACAGATACGCAGTATTTT CASTRSLDTDTQYF
TRBJ1-5 TRBV6-5 . . TGTGCCAGCAGCCCTCGGGTAACCGATCAGCCCCAGCATTTT CASSPRVTDQPQHF
TRBJ1-1 TRBV12-5 . . TGTGCTAGTGGTTTCGGGCGGGGCACTGAAGCTTTCTTT CASGFGRGTEAFF
TRBJ2-2 TRBV27 few . TGTGCCAGCAGATTCCACGACCCGACTAACACCGGGGAGCTGTTTTTT CASRFHDPTNTGELFF
TRBJ1-6 TRBV7-3 . . TGTGCCAGCAGCTCTGGTTCGCGGGGCTATAATTCACCCCTCCACTTT CASSSGSRGYNSPLHF
TRBJ2-5 TRBV10-3 . TRBD1 TGTGCCATCAGTTCGGGACAGGAGGGCCAAGAGACCCAGTACTTC CAISSGQEGQETQYF
TRBJ1-5 TRBV30 . . TGTGCCTGGAGTGTACCGGGGAGCAATCAGCCCCAGCATTTT CAWSVPGSNQPQHF
TRBJ2-4 TRBV5-4 . TRBD1 TGTGCCAGCAGCTTGGGACAGGGGGAGGGAAACATTCAGTACTTC CASSLGQGEGNIQYF
TRBJ1-2 TRBV5-8 few . TGTGCCAGCAGCTCAGGGTCAGATGGCTACACCTTC CASSSGSDGYTF
TRBJ1-5 TRBV6-6 . . TGTGCCAGCGTACCACGAGCGGGTGGCAATCAGCCCCAGCATTTT CASVPRAGGNQPQHF
TRBJ1-5 TRBV7-9 . . TGTGCCAGCAGCTTAGAGGGGGGCAATCAGCCCCAGCATTTT CASSLEGGNQPQHF
TRBJ1-5 TRBV28 . . TGTGCCAGCAGTTTAGACACAGGGATTGTTCAGCCCCAGCATTTT CASSLDTGIVQPQHF
TRBJ2-7 TRBV28 few . TGTGCCAGCAGTACCCCGGACGGGAGCTCCTACGAGCAGTACTTC CASSTPDGSSYEQYF
TRBJ1-5 TRBV6-5 few . TGTGCCAGCAGCCTTGACAGGAATCAGCCCCAGCATTTT CASSLDRNQPQHF
TRBJ1-6 TRBV6-5 . TRBD1 TGTGCCAGCAGTTACTCGGGACAGGGTTACAATTCACCCCTCCACTTT CASSYSGQGYNSPLHF
TRBJ2-1 TRBV25-1 . TRBD2 TGTGCCAGCAGTCTAGCGGGAGGGAGGAACAATGAGCAGTTCTTC CASSLAGGRNNEQFF
TRBJ2-3 TRBV6-5 . TRBD2 TGTGCCAGCACCAAAGGACTAGTCGCAGATACGCAGTATTTT CASTKGLVADTQYF
TRBJ2-7 TRBV4-1 few . TGCGCCAGCAGCCAAGATAAGTCGGAGACCTACGAGCAGTACTTC CASSQDKSETYEQYF